The source of this TCR delta chain is a study of gamma delta lymphoproliferative disorders and STAT genes listed by TCRdb under 2018. General notes on the study: The LymphoTrack Dx TCRG Assay was used to prepare gamma-chain libraries from at least 50 ng of genomic DNA. Because no corresponding Invivoscribe delta assay was available, delta-chain libraries were prepared according to the EuroClonality-NGS working group standard operating procedure. To confirm the results, all delta-chain samples and two gamma-chain samples were sequenced a second time. The study profiled TCR gamma and delta CDR3 repertoires by deep sequencing in Tgammadelta lymphoproliferative disease patients and healthy controls, within a larger immunophenotypic and STAT-mutation study. Results and caveats for the whole study, not just this receptor: When whole repertoires were clustered, patient gamma repertoires were grouped separately from healthy controls, whereas no separation between groups was observed for delta repertoires. Nearly all major patient gamma and delta clonotypes were public, shared with at least one healthy donor; only two gamma clonotypes were private to disease. T cells in controls likely covered a range of maturation stages, whereas leukemic cells were skewed toward terminal effectors, which could potentially limit comparisons between patients and controls. It was noted by the authors that NGS specificity may be reduced at low frequencies, so confirmation of the public or private nature of leukemic clones is needed.

In both library methods, multiplex PCR was carried out with primers targeting conserved V and J regions of the TCR genes. After purification and pooling, the amplicons were sequenced on an Illumina MiSeq platform. Per the authors' processing: V(D)J alignment, clonotype assembly and translation were done with MiXCR, while functionality assessment and CDR3 repertoire analyses were done with VDJtools. CDR3 was defined per IMGT, and analyses were restricted to productive sequences using functional genes, excluding ORF genes and pseudogenes. A custom Python script was used to search all patients and controls for identical amino acid CDR3s of major clonotypes (frequency >=5%). To compare clonotype frequencies between patients and controls, a one-sided non-parametric Wilcoxon test was applied. The public reads were reprocessed by TCRdb using CATT, and rows of matching DNA were later combined. The V and J calls were not made by the authors but by TCRdb's processing. This sample gives 1,500 to 2,000 delta-chain clones in total; around 2.9% of them show up just once. Around 12% of the sample comes from the top ten.

TCR sequencing was performed on genomic DNA from peripheral blood mononuclear cells isolated from patients and controls. The control group, matched to the patients for age and sex, consisted of around 23 healthy adult blood donors (about 12 males and approximately eleven females) with a median age of roughly 60 years. In this sample, this clone turned up a few times. No cognate antigen has been identified for it. The DNA is left out, because the CDR3 cannot be placed on it with certainty; the CDR3 is given as TCRdb lists it. The CDR3 covers 25 residues, taking in both the cysteine and the phenylalanine. As encoded in the germline V gene, CDR1 is NSMFDY while CDR2 is ISSIKDK.

The rearranged chain carries TRAV29/DV5 and TRDJ1; TRDD3 reflects the table's D call only, with no check against the DNA. Material: blood. The sequence was collected from a human donor in good health. The CDR3 protein sequence reads: CSVLLCSKTKAFLRKGSEDTDKLIF.